The 8 T cell receptor beta chains reported below all come from one sample, sequenced in a study of T cell responses to AZD1222 COVID-19 vaccine. Only in-frame clones appear in the TCRdb table, and some are missing; sequencing was by immunoSEQ multiplex PCR. The sample records about 150,000 clones, 91% being singletons. The sample consisted of peripheral blood, taken 28 days after the second dose of the MenACWY control vaccine. All receptors derive from an adult who received the MenACWY meningococcal vaccine as a control.

The chain is built from TRBV11-2 and TRBJ1-3; no clear D. The CDR3 loop spans 15 amino acids. V lost 1 base, J lost 0 bases, and 7 bases lay in between. Germline V gene data show CDR1 as SGHAT and CDR2 as FQNNGV. The CDR3 DNA follows: TGTGCCAGCAGCTTAGTACAGAGCTCTGGAAACACCATATATTTT. It translates to CASSLVQSSGNTIYF.

This chain joins TRBV2 and TRBJ2-7; a possible D gene is TRBD2 (5 bases). This CDR3 region has 12 residues. CDR1 is SNHLY, CDR2 FYNNEI, per germline. The V gene lost 7 bases and the J gene lost 1 base, with 8 bases spanning the gap. DNA of the CDR3: TGTGCCAGCACTGGGGAGTCCTACGAGCAGTACTTC. This sequence encodes CASTGESYEQYF.

The CDR3, as DNA: TGCGCCAGCAGCTTGCGGGCAGGGCCAGGGATAGGCACTGAAGCTTTCTTT. As protein: CASSLRAGPGIGTEAFF. The chain recombines TRBV5-1 with TRBJ1-1; D may be TRBD1 (5 bases). The CDR3 totals 17 residues. The germline gives CDR1 SGHRS, CDR2 YFSETQ. Trimming shortened V by 1 base and J by 4 bases, and 20 bases separated the two germline ends.

This clone was observed a single time. This chain joins TRBV15 and TRBJ2-2, with D possibly being TRBD2 (6 bases). With 7 bases removed from V and 4 bases from J, the gap between germline ends came to 13 bases. CDR1 LNHNV and CDR2 YYDKDF come from the germline V gene (reference sequence). The CDR3 is 14 residues long. The CDR3 sequence: CATTRDSGTGELFF. The CDR3 nucleotides are TGTGCCACCACCAGGGACTCGGGCACCGGGGAGCTGTTTTTT.

J is TRBJ2-3 and V is TRBV29-1, with TRBD1 matching over 8 bases. Germline loops: CDR1 SQVTM, CDR2 ANQGSEA. This CDR3 spans 15 amino acids. Germline trimming cut 0 bases from V and 1 base from J; bases unmatched to any gene: 3. In DNA form, the CDR3 reads TGCAGCGTTGAAGATCAGGGACAGGGCACAGATACGCAGTATTTT. This gives the protein CSVEDQGQGTDTQYF.

A remark on this clone: The sample carries other DNA sequences with the same CDR3. The chain links TRBV7-2 to TRBJ2-2; TRBD2 matches at 14 bases. J lost 0 bases, V lost 4 bases, and 7 bases had no gene match. This CDR3 has 19 amino acids. Germline V lookup: CDR1 SGHTA, CDR2 FQGNSA. This CDR3 is CASSSGLAGDHPNTGELFF. The CDR3 DNA sequence: TGTGCCAGCAGCTCGGGACTAGCGGGAGATCACCCGAACACCGGGGAGCTGTTTTTT.

The J gene is TRBJ2-3, the V gene TRBV5-4, with 7 bases lining up with TRBD1. The germline CDR1 and CDR2 sequences are SGHNT and YYREEE (reference sequence). V trimming: 4 bases; J trimming: 0 bases; junction bases outside the gene matches: 5. The CDR3 has 15 amino acids. This chain's CDR3 is CASSLRTGSTDTQYF. The CDR3, as DNA: TGTGCCAGCAGCCTTCGGACAGGTAGCACAGATACGCAGTATTTT.

This sequence joins TRBV28 and TRBJ1-5; D remains unclear. CDR1 and CDR2 (germline): MDHEN, SYDVKM. V gave up 1 base and J gave up 5 bases, with 9 bases separating them. The length of the CDR3 is 14 residues. The DNA for the CDR3 is TGTGCCAGCAGTTTATTAGGGAGGGATCAGCCCCAGCATTTT. It encodes CASSLLGRDQPQHF.